This T cell receptor beta chain was found in a study of T-cell memory formation after mild COVID-19. Study as a whole: Clustering of TCRs was largely donor specific.

Study-wide points: Clones that contracted clustered mainly in CM and EM if CD4+ and in EMRA if CD8+. Whether second-wave clones peaking at day 37 were SARS-CoV-2 specific went unconfirmed. Memory sampled before infection contained some responding clones, suggesting cross-reactive memory joined.

TCRdb independently ran MiXCR on the 5' RACE reads; one entry per CDR3 protein. The sample consists of 350,000 or so distinct CDR3 sequences, 20% to 25% of them appearing once. This clonotype has a count of ten or more. Its cognate antigen is unknown. Germline CDR1 and CDR2: DFQATT and SNEGSKA (reference sequence). CDR3 size: 12 residues. The germline V and J ends were trimmed by 3 bases and 7 bases, with 10 bases remaining between them. Specimen: PBMCs or a T cell subset sorted from them (not recorded which). This TCR was recovered from a young man who had mild COVID-19 (a few samples of this study predate the infection). Cell type and time point are not known. This rearrangement joins TRBV20-1 to TRBJ1-5; D unresolved. The CDR3 sequence is CSASGGEQPQHF. The CDR3 region has the DNA TGCAGTGCTAGTGGTGGTGAGCAGCCCCAGCATTTT.